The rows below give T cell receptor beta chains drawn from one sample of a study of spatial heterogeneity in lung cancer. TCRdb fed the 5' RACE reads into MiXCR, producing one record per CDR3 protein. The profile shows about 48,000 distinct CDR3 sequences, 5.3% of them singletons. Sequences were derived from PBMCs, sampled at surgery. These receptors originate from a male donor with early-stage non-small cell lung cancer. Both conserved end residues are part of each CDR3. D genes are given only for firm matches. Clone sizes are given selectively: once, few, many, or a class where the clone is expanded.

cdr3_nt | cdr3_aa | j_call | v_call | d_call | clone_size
TGTGCCAGTAGTGACAGGGGGCAAGATACGCAGTATTTT | CASSDRGQDTQYF | TRBJ2-3 | TRBV19 | TRBD1 | many
TGTGCCAGCAGCTCGGACCCAGTCTACGGAAACACCATATATTTT | CASSSDPVYGNTIYF | TRBJ1-3 | TRBV7-2 | . | many
TGCAGTGCACCCAGTCATTATAGCAATCAGCCCCAGCATTTT | CSAPSHYSNQPQHF | TRBJ1-5 | TRBV20-1 | . | many
TGCAGCGTTGAGGGGGCCGTTGAGCAGTTCTTC | CSVEGAVEQFF | TRBJ2-1 | TRBV29-1 | . | many
TGCAGCGTTCATGGGTTTGGACGGACGGAGGGCTACACCTTC | CSVHGFGRTEGYTF | TRBJ1-2 | TRBV29-1 | . | many
TGTGCCAGCAGTGAGTCAAGAGGAGAAAAAGAGACCCAGTACTTC | CASSESRGEKETQYF | TRBJ2-5 | TRBV2 | . | many
TGTGCCAGCAGTTTTCGGGGGTCCGCAGATACGCAGTATTTT | CASSFRGSADTQYF | TRBJ2-3 | TRBV12-3/TRBV12-4 | . | many
TGTGCCAGCAGTTACTCGAGGGAGGGAACTCAGCCCCAGCATTTT | CASSYSREGTQPQHF | TRBJ1-5 | TRBV6-6 | . | .
TGCAGTGCTAGAGCCGACAGCAATCAGCCCCAGCATTTT | CSARADSNQPQHF | TRBJ1-5 | TRBV20-1 | . | many
TGTGCCAGCAGTCGTCAACACTCCTACGAGCAGTACTTC | CASSRQHSYEQYF | TRBJ2-7 | TRBV28 | . | many
TGTGCCAGCAGTTTCCTAGCCGATGAGCAGTTCTTC | CASSFLADEQFF | TRBJ2-1 | TRBV6-2/TRBV6-3 | . | few
TGTGCCTGGAGTCTCCAGGTTATGGAGCAGTTCTTC | CAWSLQVMEQFF | TRBJ2-1 | TRBV30 | . | many
TGCGCCAGCAGCCCTGACAGCTACGAGCAGTACTTC | CASSPDSYEQYF | TRBJ2-7 | TRBV5-1 | . | many
TGTGCCAGCAGCCCGTACAGGGTCCTCAGAGATTACAATGAGCAGTTCTTC | CASSPYRVLRDYNEQFF | TRBJ2-1 | TRBV7-8 | . | .
TGCGCCAGCAGCTCAACCGGACAGGGCGAGCAGTACTTC | CASSSTGQGEQYF | TRBJ2-7 | TRBV5-1 | TRBD1 | many
TGTGCCAGCAGATCCTTAGGGGGGCCGGGGAAGGGGACCTACGAGCAGTACTTC | CASRSLGGPGKGTYEQYF | TRBJ2-7 | TRBV6-6 | . | many
TGCAGTGCTATGATGGAGATTAATCAGCCCCAGCATTTT | CSAMMEINQPQHF | TRBJ1-5 | TRBV20-1 | . | many
TGTGCCAGCAGTTACGGGACTAGCGGGAAAACCTACAATGAGCAGTTCTTC | CASSYGTSGKTYNEQFF | TRBJ2-1 | TRBV6-6 | TRBD2 | few